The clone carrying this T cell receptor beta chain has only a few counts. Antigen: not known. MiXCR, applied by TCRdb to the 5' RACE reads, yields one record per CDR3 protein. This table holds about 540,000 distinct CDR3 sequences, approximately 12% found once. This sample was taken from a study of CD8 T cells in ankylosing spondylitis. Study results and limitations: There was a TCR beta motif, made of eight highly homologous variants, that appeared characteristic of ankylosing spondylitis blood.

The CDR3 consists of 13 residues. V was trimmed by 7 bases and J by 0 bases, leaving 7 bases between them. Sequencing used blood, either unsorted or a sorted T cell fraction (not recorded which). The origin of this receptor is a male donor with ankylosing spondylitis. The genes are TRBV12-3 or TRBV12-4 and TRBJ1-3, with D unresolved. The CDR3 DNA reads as TGTGCCAGCACCCCCCGCTCTGGAAACACCATATATTTT. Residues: CASTPRSGNTIYF.